A single sample is the source of the 9 T cell receptor beta chains below, sequenced in a study of blood T cell repertoires in COVID-19. TCRdb keeps only in-frame clones here, not all; method: immunoSEQ multiplex PCR. In the table there are 250,000 to 350,000 clones, around nine tenths of which are singletons. Material for sequencing was peripheral blood. Receptors were obtained from a woman aged 25 to 39 with COVID-19, enrolled during active disease.

V usage is TRBV4-2 and J usage is TRBJ1-5; 7 bases are a match to TRBD1. The CDR3 extends over 15 amino acids. Germline V gene data show CDR1 as LGHNA and CDR2 as YNFKEQ. V lost 1 base to trimming and J lost 7 bases; unmatched junction nucleotides: 7. CDR3 nucleotide sequence: TGTGCCAGCAGCCAAGTCCCCGGGACAGCCCAGCCCCAGCATTTT. It is translated as CASSQVPGTAQPQHF.

Only one count was recorded for this clone. The chain links TRBV28 to TRBJ1-1; a possible D gene is TRBD1 (6 bases). Trimming pared 6 bases from V and 5 bases from J, leaving 13 bases between. The V gene's germline CDR1 is MDHEN and CDR2 SYDVKM. CDR3 length equals 13 residues. In DNA form, the CDR3 reads TGTGCCAGCAGGTCCAGGGGAAAAACTGAAGCTTTCTTT. Its translation: CASRSRGKTEAFF.

This clone was found once. This sequence joins TRBV29-1 and TRBJ2-1; the match to TRBD2 covers 10 bases. The trim removed 7 bases at V and 6 bases at J, leaving 15 bases unmatched. CDR1 is SQVTM and CDR2 is ANQGSEA in the germline V gene. The CDR3 has 16 amino acids. CDR3 in amino acids: CSGDRSGSGRANEQFF. For the CDR3, the DNA is TGCAGCGGCGACAGGTCCGGCAGCGGGAGGGCCAATGAGCAGTTCTTC.

The chain couples TRBV11-2 to TRBJ2-3; 12 nucleotides match TRBD1. The germline V gene has CDR1 SGHAT and CDR2 FQNNGV. This CDR3 is 16 amino acids long. Trimming at V came to 3 bases and at J to 4 bases, leaving 5 bases not matched to a gene. The CDR3 spells CASSFGTGGIADTQYF. The CDR3, as DNA: TGTGCCAGCAGCTTCGGGACAGGGGGCATTGCAGATACGCAGTATTTT.

V is TRBV4-2 and J is TRBJ1-2; unclear D gene. V was cut by 5 bases and J by 3 bases, with 16 bases left in between. The CDR3 has 15 amino acids. The germline V gene encodes CDR1 LGHNA and CDR2 YNFKEQ. CDR3 amino acids: CASSESQVSHYGYTF. DNA of the CDR3: TGTGCCAGCAGCGAAAGCCAGGTGAGCCACTATGGCTACACCTTC.

This rearrangement joins TRBV5-8 to TRBJ2-7; tentative D call: TRBD1 (8 bases). This CDR3 comprises 17 residues. V lost 1 base, J lost 4 bases, and 21 bases lay in between. Germline CDR1 SGHTS, CDR2 YDEGEE. The CDR3 DNA follows: TGTGCCAGCAGCTTGTCCAGGGGGCAAGCGGGGCAATACGAGCAGTACTTC. Translating it yields CASSLSRGQAGQYEQYF.

Regarding this clone: Other DNA sequences in the same sample also yield this CDR3. The V and J genes are TRBV7-2 and TRBJ2-7; 11 nucleotides match TRBD2. V shed 4 bases and J 7 bases; nucleotides not matched to a gene: 9. The CDR3 has 15 residues. CDR1 and CDR2 from the germline V gene are SGHTA and FQGNSA. CDR3 residues: CASSSIAGGPGEQYF. The CDR3 bases are TGTGCCAGCAGCTCAATAGCGGGAGGGCCAGGGGAGCAGTACTTC.

In DNA form, the CDR3 reads TGTGCCAGCAGTTTCGCAGGGTCCTCCTACGAGCAGTACTTC. It translates to CASSFAGSSYEQYF. J is TRBJ2-7 and V is TRBV27, with D tentatively TRBD1 (5 bases). Between the trimmed V and J ends, which lost 3 bases and 0 bases, there was a span of 9 bases. CDR3 size: 14 residues. Germline V gene data show CDR1 as MNHEY and CDR2 as SMNVEV (reference sequence).

The V gene is TRBV5-1, the J gene TRBJ1-5; 8 nucleotides align to TRBD1. Germline V gene data show CDR1 as SGHRS and CDR2 as YFSETQ. The CDR3 has 14 residues. V shed 4 bases, J shed 9 bases, and the junction held 9 bases outside the gene matches. Here the CDR3 DNA reads TGCGCCAGCAGCCGCAGGGGGCCTACGCGGCCCCAGCATTTT. It translates to CASSRRGPTRPQHF.